Described below is a single T cell receptor (beta chain) sequence and its context. In this sample, this clonotype turned up a few times. Its specific antigen is unknown. It has no much larger one-base neighbor in the sample; base qualities were not kept. The sample comes from a study of CD8 T cells in ankylosing spondylitis (dated by TCRdb to about 2017). Turning to the overall study: The study profiled T cell receptor beta repertoires in healthy donors and ankylosing spondylitis patients to find disease-linked TCR variants. In total, the full study cohort was made up of over a hundred healthy donors and 25 ankylosing spondylitis patients. Peripheral blood samples were taken, and synovial fluid was additionally collected from ankylosing spondylitis patients.

This sample was sequenced with an Illumina HiSeq 2500. Quantitative 5'-RACE with molecular barcodes was used to prepare TCR beta libraries. In the authors' own workflow: To identify disease-linked TCR variants, a new computational method was used, one built on a probabilistic model of VDJ rearrangement. TCRdb reprocessed the public reads (quality trimming at Q25 with fastp, clone calling with MiXCR) and kept in-frame beta chains. Under each unique CDR3 protein, matching rows form one entry showing the most common genes and DNA. The V and J calls here are based on TCRdb, not the publication. Present in this sample are under 550,000 distinct CDR3 sequences, roughly 26% of which were seen just once. About 0.89% of the sample goes to the ten largest clones. The full study reports these points: Significant enrichment of the disease-linked clones was reported in matched synovial fluid samples from ankylosing spondylitis patients. A CD8+ phenotype was shown by the disease-linked clones, which were found at relatively low frequencies in peripheral blood. Blood from ankylosing spondylitis patients appeared to be characterized by a TCR beta motif made up of 8 or 9 highly homologous amino acid variants. Some motif variants had previously been reported in the synovial fluid and blood of reactive arthritis patients, which suggests shared mechanisms of disease initiation.

Between the V and J ends, shortened by 2 bases and 5 bases respectively, the junction contains 12 bases. There are 14 amino acids in the CDR3, from cysteine to phenylalanine inclusive. Kept here is only the CDR3 DNA, which spans 42 bases and is read in frame from base 1. Reading the germline V gene gives CDR1 KGHSH and CDR2 LQKENI. The V gene is TRBV18 and the J gene is TRBJ1-1, with a tentative D gene TRBD1 over 6 matching bases. The TCR comes from a male donor with ankylosing spondylitis. The specimen sequenced was blood, either unsorted or a sorted T cell fraction (not recorded which). The CDR3 corresponds to CASSPGHQGTEAFF. The bases read TGTGCCAGCTCACCAGGGCACCAGGGGACTGAAGCTTTCTTT.